The clone carrying this T cell receptor beta chain showed up just once. This sample is drawn from a study of blood T cell repertoires in COVID-19. Study details: From T cells, B-cell-depleted T cells, or PBMCs came the material, which was cDNA or gDNA.

Original data processing: Estimates of nucleated cell counts were drawn from the amplification of reference gene primers. Only in-frame clones appear in the TCRdb table, and some are missing; sequencing was by immunoSEQ multiplex PCR. Clone size and the V and J calls come from that table; the DNA yielded D and trimming. Of roughly 380,000 clones detected, approximately 89% appear once; the ten largest clones hold roughly 1.6%. In Seattle, patients joined the study during active infection and were tracked longitudinally. From germline, CDR1 is MDHEN and CDR2 SYDVKM. V was pared by 4 bases and J by 7 bases, with 11 bases between. This CDR3 region has 12 residues.

The specimen was peripheral blood. V is TRBV28 and J is TRBJ2-7; TRBD1 might be the D (6 bases). The origin of this receptor is a woman between 40 and 50 years old with COVID-19, enrolled during active disease. The CDR3 protein is CASSSYRVEQYF. CDR3 sequence (DNA): TGTGCCAGCAGTTCCTACAGGGTTGAGCAGTACTTC.